The 21 T cell receptor beta chains below were found in one sample sequenced in a study of blood T cells in healthy people across ages. With a J-beta primer mix and a sample-barcoded 5' primer, a second PCR ran about 6 to 11 cycles. TCRdb independently ran MiXCR on the 5' RACE reads; one entry per CDR3 protein. The sample records 750,000 to 950,000 distinct CDR3 sequences, 25% to 35% being singletons. These data were also filed under a second study, of T cells of mothers and their children.

Material for sequencing was blood. These TCRs come from a middle-aged woman in good health.

The chain combines TRBV7-2 with TRBJ1-4, with D hard to call. Trimming stripped 1 base from V and 6 bases from J, with 15 bases between. The germline V gene encodes CDR1 SGHTA and CDR2 FQGNSA. This CDR3 region has 16 residues. The CDR3 DNA is TGTGCCAGCAGCTTAGGAACCCCTCCCTTGTATGAAAAACTGTTTTTT. This codes for CASSLGTPPLYEKLFF.

The chain has TRBV28 and TRBJ2-5; a weak D match, TRBD2 (7 bases). Germline V gene lookup returns CDR1 MDHEN and CDR2 SYDVKM. V lost 5 bases, J lost 7 bases, and 26 bases lay in between. This CDR3 contains 17 residues. The CDR3 DNA is TGTGCCAGCAGTCCATTTGTGGGGGGGCGTAGGGAACGGACCCAGTACTTC. Its protein product is CASSPFVGGRRERTQYF.

This rearrangement joins TRBV5-4 to TRBJ1-2; D remains ambiguous. Germline V lookup: CDR1 SGHNT, CDR2 YYREEE (reference sequence). V shed 0 bases and J shed 8 bases, with 11 bases lying between them. This CDR3 is built from 13 residues. Here the CDR3 reads CASSLGLRVGYTF. DNA for the CDR3: TGTGCCAGCAGCTTGGGACTCCGGGTCGGCTACACCTTC.

This clonotype was seen at least ten times. The chain couples TRBV20-1 to TRBJ1-2, with D possibly TRBD1 on 5 matching bases. The CDR3 runs 13 residues. CDR1 and CDR2 from the germline V gene are DFQATT and SNEGSKA (reference sequence). Trimming cost V 3 bases and J 0 bases, with 8 bases left between them. In DNA form, the CDR3 reads TGCAGTGCTAGTCAGGGTTCTAACTATGGCTACACCTTC. Protein sequence: CSASQGSNYGYTF.

The sample holds a few counts of this clonotype. This chain links TRBV12-3 or TRBV12-4 with TRBJ2-3, with D possibly being TRBD2 (6 bases). V was cut by 6 bases and J by 5 bases, with 9 bases left in between. The CDR3 sequence is 12 residues long. CDR3 sequence reads: CASSPGLDTQYF. The CDR3 DNA reads TGTGCCAGCAGCCCGGGACTAGATACGCAGTATTTT.

This clonotype was seen ten or more times. The V call is TRBV28, the J call TRBJ1-2, with D tentatively TRBD1 (6 bases). With 1 base removed from V and 4 bases from J, the gap between germline ends came to 7 bases. The length of the CDR3 is 13 residues. CDR1 is MDHEN and CDR2 is SYDVKM in the germline V gene. DNA for the CDR3: TGTGCCAGCAGTTTATTCAGGGGCTATGGCTACACCTTC. This translates into CASSLFRGYGYTF.

This clonotype came up a few times. The J gene is TRBJ2-1, the V gene TRBV28; 9 nucleotides line up with TRBD1. Germline-derived CDR1 and CDR2 are MDHEN and SYDVKM. The trim removed 7 bases at V and 4 bases at J, leaving 5 bases unmatched. CDR3 length equals 14 residues. The CDR3 nucleotides are TGTGCCAGCATGGGGACAGGGACATACAATGAGCAGTTCTTC. It specifies CASMGTGTYNEQFF.

The V gene is TRBV11-2, the J gene TRBJ1-2; 9 bases align to TRBD1. The J segment lost 8 bases and the V segment lost 6 bases, leaving 19 bases of the junction unmatched. This CDR3 is built from 17 residues. CDR1 is SGHAT, CDR2 FQNNGV, per germline. The CDR3 coding sequence is TGTGCCAGCAGGCCGTTTCTCCGGGACAGGGATTCAGGAGGCTACACCTTC. It specifies CASRPFLRDRDSGGYTF. The complete variable domain, with remaining parts taken from reference TRBV11-2 and TRBJ1-2, reads EAGVAQSPRYKIIEKRQSVAFWCNPISGHATLYWYQQILGQGPKLLIQFQNNGVVDDSQLPKDRFSAERLKGVDSTLKIQPAKLEDSAVYLCASRPFLRDRDSGGYTFGSGTRLTVV.

This clonotype was detected only a few times. This rearrangement joins TRBV7-2 to TRBJ2-2; the D gene could be TRBD1 or TRBD2 (5 bases each). The germline V gene encodes CDR1 SGHTA and CDR2 FQGNSA. This CDR3 contains 14 residues. The V and J ends lost 6 bases and 5 bases respectively, with 13 bases between them. For the CDR3, the DNA is TGTGCCAGCAGTAAGGTCTGGGGGACCGGGGAGCTGTTTTTT. The encoded protein is CASSKVWGTGELFF.

This clonotype has a handful of counts. The gene calls are TRBV7-8 and TRBJ2-7; D ambiguous. Germline V gives CDR1 SGHVS, CDR2 FQNEAQ. Deletions cut 3 bases from V and 1 base from J, with 10 bases between. The length of the CDR3 is 14 residues. The CDR3 DNA is TGTGCCAGCAGCTTCGAGCTGCGATCCTACGAGCAGTACTTC. It is translated as CASSFELRSYEQYF.

This clonotype was detected many times. V usage is TRBV7-9 and J usage is TRBJ2-1; TRBD2 agrees at 7 bases. V was clipped by 1 base and J by 7 bases; unmatched bases: 4. The CDR3 is made up of 14 amino acids. In germline, CDR1 is SEHNR, CDR2 FQNEAQ (reference sequence). The DNA of the CDR3 is TGTGCCAGCAGCTTAGGGGCACTAGCGAATGAGCAGTTCTTC. It specifies CASSLGALANEQFF.

The chain uses TRBV5-1 and TRBJ2-2; TRBD1 matches at 8 bases. Germline trimming cut 3 bases from V and 5 bases from J; bases unmatched to any gene: 9. CDR1 and CDR2 from the germline V gene are SGHRS and YFSETQ. This CDR3 is 16 amino acids long. The DNA of the CDR3 is TGCGCCAGCAGCTCTAGCACGACAGGGGTTACCGGGGAGCTGTTTTTT. Its translation is CASSSSTTGVTGELFF. The variable domain in full, completed from reference TRBV5-1 and TRBJ2-2, reads KAGVTQTPRYLIKTRGQQVTLSCSPISGHRSVSWYQQTPGQGLQFLFEYFSETQRNKGNFPGRFSGRQFSNSRSEMNVSTLELGDSALYLCASSSSTTGVTGELFFGEGSRLTVL.

The chain carries TRBV7-8 and TRBJ1-2; D call uncertain. Germline-derived CDR1 and CDR2 are SGHVS and FQNEAQ. V lost 1 base and J lost 5, with 8 bases in between. CDR3 length: 13 amino acids. This CDR3 is CASSLDVRYGYTF. The DNA of the CDR3 is TGTGCCAGCAGCTTAGACGTCCGGTATGGCTACACCTTC.

The V gene is TRBV2, the J gene TRBJ2-5; tentatively, D is TRBD2 (6 bases). V dropped 6 bases and J dropped 0 bases, with 8 bases sitting between them. The CDR3 sequence is 13 residues long. Germline CDR1 reads SNHLY; CDR2 reads FYNNEI. The CDR3 sequence: CASSAGHQETQYF. The CDR3 region has the DNA TGTGCCAGCAGCGCGGGACACCAAGAGACCCAGTACTTC.

The chain carries TRBV7-2 and TRBJ2-7; 8 bases map to TRBD2. Per germline, CDR1 SGHTA and CDR2 FQGNSA. The junction had 10 bases not matched to a gene; V was cut back by 5 bases and J by 4 bases. CDR3 length: 15 amino acids. Here the CDR3 reads CASSPWWTSLYEQYF. CDR3 DNA sequence: TGTGCCAGCAGCCCCTGGTGGACTAGCTTGTACGAGCAGTACTTC.

As for this clonotype: A clone one base away is much larger, so this may be a read error. The CDR3 DNA is TGCAGTGCTAGAGAGGGCGGGGACCGAGCCTGCGAGCAGTACTTC. The encoded protein is CSAREGGDRACEQYF. This rearrangement joins TRBV20-1 to TRBJ2-7, with D possibly being TRBD2 (6 bases). Germline loops: CDR1 DFQATT, CDR2 SNEGSKA (reference sequence). The V end lost 0 bases, the J end lost 6 bases, and 18 bases lay between the germline ends. The CDR3 consists of 15 residues.

This clonotype was recorded at least ten times. The genes are TRBV11-2 and TRBJ2-1; D is uncertain. Trimming removed 1 base at V and 9 bases at J, with 10 bases between. The CDR3 runs 13 residues. Germline values: CDR1 SGHAT, CDR2 FQNNGV. The CDR3 DNA reads as TGTGCCAGCAGCTTAGTTAGTGCGTCTGAGCAGTTCTTC. It codes for CASSLVSASEQFF.

In this sample, this clonotype turned up a few times. The V and J genes are TRBV12-3 or TRBV12-4 and TRBJ1-1; 9 bases line up with TRBD1. The V and J ends lost 6 bases and 0 bases, in that order; junction bases with no gene match: 5. There are 15 residues in the CDR3. The CDR3 here is CASRNGQGMNTEAFF. The DNA of the CDR3 is TGTGCCAGCAGAAATGGACAGGGGATGAACACTGAAGCTTTCTTT.

The chain couples TRBV7-2 to TRBJ1-2; D not certain. The CDR3 is made up of 13 amino acids. V lost 0 bases, J lost 4 bases, and 6 bases lay in between. CDR1 is SGHTA, CDR2 FQGNSA, per germline. CDR3 nucleotides: TGTGCCAGCAGCTTAGCGGTGTTCTATGGCTACACCTTC. Translating it yields CASSLAVFYGYTF.

In this sample, this clonotype turned up a few times. The gene calls are TRBV12-3 or TRBV12-4 and TRBJ1-5; D is ambiguous. The length of the CDR3 is 15 residues. Trimming removed 5 bases at V and 0 bases at J, with 11 bases between. The CDR3: CASSPSLHSNQPQHF. In DNA form, the CDR3 reads TGTGCCAGCAGTCCCAGTCTCCATAGCAATCAGCCCCAGCATTTT.

In this sample, this clonotype turned up many times. The genes are TRBV5-1 and TRBJ2-1, with D unresolved. Germline V gene lookup returns CDR1 SGHRS and CDR2 YFSETQ. CDR3 length: 13 amino acids. Deletions cut 1 base from V and 9 bases from J, with 11 bases between. Here the CDR3 DNA reads TGCGCCAGCAGCTTGATGGCGGCGAGTGAGCAGTTCTTC. As protein: CASSLMAASEQFF.